This TCR beta chain was recorded in a study of T cell responses to AZD1222 COVID-19 vaccine. Study results and caveats: Baseline testing showed seropositivity in only six or seven AZD1222 recipients.

Comment on this clone: No antigen is known for it.

Assay: immunoSEQ multiplex PCR; the TCRdb copy retains only in-frame clones and omits some. The table includes some 85,000 clones, 91% detected once. This TCR was recovered from an adult in good health. Sequencing used peripheral blood, obtained on day 0 of AZD1222 vaccination.

The CDR3 spells CASSKQDYGYTF. CDR3 in DNA: TGTGCCAGCAGTAAACAGGATTATGGCTACACCTTC. The chain is built from TRBV6-2 or TRBV6-3 and TRBJ1-2, with D possibly being TRBD1 (5 bases). V was cut by 5 bases and J by 5 bases, with 9 bases left in between. The CDR3 is made up of 12 amino acids. From germline, CDR1 is MNHEY and CDR2 SVGEGT.